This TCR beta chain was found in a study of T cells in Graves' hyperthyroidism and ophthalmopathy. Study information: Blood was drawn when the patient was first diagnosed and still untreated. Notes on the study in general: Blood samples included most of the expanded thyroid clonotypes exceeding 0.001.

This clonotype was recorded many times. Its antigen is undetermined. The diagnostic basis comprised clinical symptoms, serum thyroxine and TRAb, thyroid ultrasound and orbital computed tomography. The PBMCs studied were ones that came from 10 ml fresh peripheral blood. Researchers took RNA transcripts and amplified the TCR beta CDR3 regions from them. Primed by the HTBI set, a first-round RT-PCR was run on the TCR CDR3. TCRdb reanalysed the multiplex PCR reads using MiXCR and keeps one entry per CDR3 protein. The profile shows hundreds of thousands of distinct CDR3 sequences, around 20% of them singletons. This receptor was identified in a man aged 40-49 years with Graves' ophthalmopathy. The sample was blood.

DNA of the CDR3: TGTGCCTGGAGTGCTGCTAGCGGGGGGATGCAAGAGACCCAGTACTTC. Translated: CAWSAASGGMQETQYF. The chain couples TRBV30 to TRBJ2-5; 11 bases fit TRBD2. Trimming removed 1 base from V and 2 bases from J; junction bases left unmatched: 6. Germline-derived CDR1 and CDR2 are GTSNPN and SVGIG (reference sequence). The CDR3 is 16 residues long.